This TCR beta chain is drawn from a study of shared clonotypes between healthy human individuals. In this sample, this clone turned up once. Assay used: immunoSEQ multiplex PCR; TCRdb lists only in-frame clones, some missing. Of about 1.5 million clones in the sample, approximately 98% were seen once. Trimming stripped 1 base from V and 0 bases from J, with 6 bases between. Germline CDR1 is LNHNV and CDR2 is YYDKDF (reference sequence). This CDR3 has 14 residues. The chain combines TRBV15 with TRBJ2-5; no firm D call. This TCR was recovered from a man younger than 40 in good health. The sample was naive CD4+ T cells sorted from blood. As to subset: CD45RA+ positively selected. The CDR3, as DNA: TGTGCCACCAGCAGAGTAGGGTACCAAGAGACCCAGTACTTC. It translates to CATSRVGYQETQYF.